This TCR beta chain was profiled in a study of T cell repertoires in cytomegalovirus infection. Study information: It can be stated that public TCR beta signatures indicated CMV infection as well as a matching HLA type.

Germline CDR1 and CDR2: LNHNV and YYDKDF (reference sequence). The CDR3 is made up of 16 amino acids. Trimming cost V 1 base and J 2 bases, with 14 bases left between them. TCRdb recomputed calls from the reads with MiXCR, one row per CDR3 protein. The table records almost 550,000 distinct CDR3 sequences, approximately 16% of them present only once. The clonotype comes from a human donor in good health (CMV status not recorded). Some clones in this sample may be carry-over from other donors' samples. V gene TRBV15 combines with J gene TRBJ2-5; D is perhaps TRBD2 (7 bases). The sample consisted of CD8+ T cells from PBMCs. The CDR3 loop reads CATSRGGGGTQETQYF. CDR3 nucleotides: TGTGCCACCAGCAGAGGGGGAGGGGGGACGCAAGAGACCCAGTACTTC.